These T cell receptor beta chains were read from a single sample in a study of blood T cell repertoires in COVID-19. TCRdb's table, derived via immunoSEQ multiplex PCR, lists solely in-frame clones and lacks some. The profile covers 95,000 to 110,000 clones, with about 89% appearing a single time and approximately 1.3% taken by the ten largest. Sample: peripheral blood. The receptors come from a woman aged 25 to 39 with acute or convalescent COVID-19. CDR3s include the opening cysteine and the closing phenylalanine or tryptophan. The D gene is left open where the match is weak. Not all rows give a size; the values are once, few, many and, for expanded clones, a class.

size,V,D,J,DNA,CDR3
NA,TRBV6-6,NA,TRBJ1-2,TGTGCCAGCAGTTCCCCCGCTAGCGGCTATGGCTACACCTTC,CASSSPASGYGYTF
NA,TRBV2,NA,TRBJ1-2,TGTGCCAGCAGTAAAGTTCAGGGGTTATATGGCTACACCTTC,CASSKVQGLYGYTF
once,TRBV7-2,NA,TRBJ1-1,TGTGCCAGCAGCTTAGATCAGAACACTGAAGCTTTCTTT,CASSLDQNTEAFF
large,TRBV7-6,NA,TRBJ1-5,TGTGCCAGCAGCCTGGGGGGGTACAATCAGCCCCAGCATTTT,CASSLGGYNQPQHF
once,TRBV19,NA,TRBJ1-2,TGTGCCAGTAGTCGGTCCCCCCCGGTTAACTATGGCTACACCTTC,CASSRSPPVNYGYTF
few,TRBV10-1,TRBD1,TRBJ2-1,TGCGCCAGCAGTGTTATTCCTCTGAGACTAACCGGGACAGTTTACAATGAGCAGTTCTTC,CASSVIPLRLTGTVYNEQFF
NA,TRBV10-1,TRBD2,TRBJ2-5,TGCGCCAGCAGTGACAATCTAGCGGGACGTGAGACCCAGTACTTC,CASSDNLAGRETQYF
NA,TRBV10-3,NA,TRBJ1-1,TGTGCCTCCCAAGGGATTACAGGTAACACTGAAGCTTTCTTT,CASQGITGNTEAFF
NA,TRBV9,TRBD1,TRBJ1-2,TGTGCCAGCAGCGGCTTAGGACAGGGGGGCTATGGCTACACCTTC,CASSGLGQGGYGYTF
NA,TRBV9,TRBD2,TRBJ2-5,TGTGCCAGCAGCGTAGCGGGGGGGGGACAGACCCAGTACTTC,CASSVAGGGQTQYF
NA,TRBV12-3/TRBV12-4,NA,TRBJ2-2,TGTGCCAGCAGTAACTTAGGAGTCCGGGAGCTGTTTTTT,CASSNLGVRELFF
NA,TRBV5-1,TRBD1,TRBJ1-2,TGCGCCAGCAGCACGGGACAGGGGAACTATGGCTACACCTTC,CASSTGQGNYGYTF
once,TRBV5-4,TRBD1,TRBJ1-3,TGTGCCAGCAGCTCAGGGACAGTCCCCTCTGGAAACACCATATATTTT,CASSSGTVPSGNTIYF
few,TRBV29-1,NA,TRBJ2-2,TGCAGCGTTGACTGGAACACCGGGGAGCTGTTTTTT,CSVDWNTGELFF
NA,TRBV10-3,TRBD1,TRBJ1-1,TGTGCCACTCAGACAGGGGGCATCACTGAAGCTTTCTTT,CATQTGGITEAFF
NA,TRBV5-1,TRBD2,TRBJ2-1,TGCGCCAGCAGCGACTGGCCGGGGGAGGGCCTTTTCAGCGATGAGCAGTTCTTC,CASSDWPGEGLFSDEQFF
NA,TRBV28,NA,TRBJ1-5,TGTGCCAGCTGGTCGCGGGGAGGGCCGGGTCAGCCCCAGCATTTT,CASWSRGGPGQPQHF
NA,TRBV4-1,NA,TRBJ1-3,TGCGCCAGCAGCGCCGGGACAAGACAGACCATATATTTT,CASSAGTRQTIYF
once,TRBV28,TRBD2,TRBJ2-7,TGTGCCAGCATGAACAGCGGGAGGGCCTCCCACGAGCAGTACTTC,CASMNSGRASHEQYF
NA,TRBV12-1,NA,TRBJ2-1,TGTGCCAGCAGCCCATTGCAGCGTGACTCCTACAATGAGCAGTTCTTC,CASSPLQRDSYNEQFF
NA,TRBV6-5,NA,TRBJ1-2,TGTGCCAGCAGTTTCAGGGCAGGGGTGGATGGCTACACCTTC,CASSFRAGVDGYTF
NA,TRBV5-1,TRBD2,TRBJ2-2,TGCGCCAGCAGCCTTTTAGCGGGGGGTAACACCGGGGAGCTGTTTTTT,CASSLLAGGNTGELFF
once,TRBV5-1,TRBD1,TRBJ1-2,TGCGCCAGCAGCTTGGGACAGGGAGTGGACTATGGCTACACCTTC,CASSLGQGVDYGYTF
NA,TRBV6-2/TRBV6-3,NA,TRBJ1-5,TGTGCCAGCAGTTATGGGGCTTGGGGCCAGCCCCAGCATTTT,CASSYGAWGQPQHF
few,TRBV3-1/TRBV3-2,TRBD1,TRBJ2-5,TGTGCCAGCAGGGACAGGGGGGAGACCCAGTACTTC,CASRDRGETQYF
NA,TRBV27,NA,TRBJ1-6,TGTGCCAGCAGGCCCAAGGAGCTACCTTGGGATTCACCCCTCCACTTT,CASRPKELPWDSPLHF
NA,TRBV7-6,NA,TRBJ2-1,TGTGCCAGCAGCTCGGAGGCGGGGACGTCAGACAATGAGCAGTTCTTC,CASSSEAGTSDNEQFF
NA,TRBV2,NA,TRBJ2-7,TGTGCCAGCGAGAGTCGGGGGGCAATCGGGTACGAGCAGTACTTC,CASESRGAIGYEQYF
NA,TRBV7-2,TRBD2,TRBJ2-3,TGTGCCAGCAGTTTTTCAGCGGGGGAGGCCCCAGATACGCAGTATTTT,CASSFSAGEAPDTQYF